Shown below are 11 T cell receptor beta chains from a single sample sequenced in a study of T cell responses to AZD1222 COVID-19 vaccine. TCRdb's table, derived via immunoSEQ multiplex PCR, lists solely in-frame clones and lacks some. Here the sample spans approximately 140,000 clones, 75% to 95% being singletons. This specimen was peripheral blood, taken 28 days after the second dose of the MenACWY control vaccine. Source of these receptors: an adult who received the MenACWY meningococcal vaccine as a control.

V usage is TRBV25-1 and J usage is TRBJ2-3, with 8 bases identical to TRBD2. CDR1 and CDR2 (germline): MGHDK, SYGVNS. This CDR3 spans 16 amino acids. V gave up 3 bases and J gave up 1 base; unmatched junction bases: 6. DNA of the CDR3: TGTGCCAGCAGTGATCCGGGACTAGTCGGCACAGATACGCAGTATTTT. Translated, it gives CASSDPGLVGTDTQYF.

The rearrangement uses TRBV20-1 and TRBJ2-2, with TRBD1 identical over 8 bases. V trimming: 3 bases; J trimming: 5 bases; junction bases outside the gene matches: 5. The length of the CDR3 is 14 residues. In germline, CDR1 is DFQATT, CDR2 SNEGSKA (reference sequence). The CDR3 loop reads CSASGQGGTGELFF. For the CDR3, the DNA is TGCAGTGCTAGTGGACAGGGAGGTACCGGGGAGCTGTTTTTT.

The chain is built from TRBV7-2 and TRBJ2-1, with TRBD2 matching over 12 bases. This CDR3 is built from 16 residues. Trimming removed 5 bases from V and 9 bases from J; junction bases left unmatched: 11. Germline values: CDR1 SGHTA, CDR2 FQGNSA. CDR3 in amino acids: CASSPKLAGGGPEQFF. The CDR3 region has the DNA TGTGCCAGCAGCCCAAAACTAGCGGGGGGTGGCCCTGAGCAGTTCTTC.

The V gene is TRBV6-5, the J gene TRBJ1-2, with D possibly being TRBD1 (5 bases). V lost 5 bases and J 2 bases, leaving 12 bases between the germline ends. Germline V gene sequence: CDR1 MNHEY, CDR2 SVGAGI. The CDR3 extends over 14 amino acids. CDR3 sequence reads: CASSRQGTNYGYTF. CDR3 DNA: TGTGCCAGCAGTCGTCAGGGAACCAACTATGGCTACACCTTC.

This chain joins TRBV15 and TRBJ1-2, with TRBD1 matching 7 bases. V was clipped by 0 bases and J by 8 bases; unmatched bases: 6. CDR3 size: 14 residues. Germline lookup yields CDR1 LNHNV and CDR2 YYDKDF (reference sequence). The CDR3, as DNA: TGTGCCACCAGCAGAGATAGGGGGCGTTGGGGCTACACCTTC. Translated, it gives CATSRDRGRWGYTF.

This rearrangement joins TRBV27 to TRBJ1-6; perhaps TRBD1 as D (6 bases). CDR3 size: 15 residues. Trimming stripped 0 bases from V and 6 bases from J, with 9 bases between. Germline CDR1 MNHEY, CDR2 SMNVEV (reference sequence). The DNA of the CDR3 is TGTGCCAGCAGTTTATCATGGGGGCTTAATTCACCCCTCCACTTT. Residues: CASSLSWGLNSPLHF.

The sample holds one count of this clone. The V call is TRBV6-5, the J call TRBJ1-2, with TRBD1 matching 8 bases. The germline V gene encodes CDR1 MNHEY and CDR2 SVGAGI. This CDR3 contains 13 residues. V gave up 2 bases and J gave up 6 bases; unmatched junction bases: 2. CDR3 residues: CASSYPDRDGYTF. In DNA, the CDR3 is TGTGCCAGCAGTTACCCGGACAGGGATGGCTACACCTTC.

The chain recombines TRBV2 with TRBJ2-3; unclear D gene. V shed 11 bases and J shed 0 bases, with 12 bases lying between them. CDR1 SNHLY and CDR2 FYNNEI come from the germline V gene. This CDR3 region has 13 residues. The DNA for the CDR3 is TGTGCCGGGCATCAGGACAGCACAGATACGCAGTATTTT. This codes for CAGHQDSTDTQYF.

The chain employs TRBV10-1 and TRBJ2-2; D is ambiguous. The CDR3 runs to 12 residues. V lost 6 bases, J lost 1 base, and 3 bases lay in between. Germline loops: CDR1 WNHNN, CDR2 SYGVQD (reference sequence). The CDR3 sequence: CASSKNTGELFF. The DNA of the CDR3 is TGCGCCAGCAGCAAGAACACCGGGGAGCTGTTTTTT.

The CDR3 region is CASSPLAGKLSGNTIYF. For the CDR3, the DNA is TGTGCCAGCAGCCCCCTGGCGGGGAAGCTATCTGGAAACACCATATATTTT. The genes are TRBV5-6 and TRBJ1-3; no definite D call. Germline V gene data show CDR1 as SGHDT and CDR2 as YYEEEE. V lost 4 bases, J lost 1 base, and 18 bases lay in between. This CDR3 is built from 17 residues.

The J gene is TRBJ2-1, the V gene TRBV5-6, with a tentative D call TRBD2 (6 bases). The ends were cut back, 6 bases at V and 1 base at J, with 20 bases in the middle. Germline CDR1 SGHDT, CDR2 YYEEEE. The CDR3 is 17 amino acids. This CDR3 reads CASTGGADGTSYNEQFF. CDR3 DNA: TGTGCCAGCACCGGGGGAGCGGACGGGACTTCCTACAATGAGCAGTTCTTC.